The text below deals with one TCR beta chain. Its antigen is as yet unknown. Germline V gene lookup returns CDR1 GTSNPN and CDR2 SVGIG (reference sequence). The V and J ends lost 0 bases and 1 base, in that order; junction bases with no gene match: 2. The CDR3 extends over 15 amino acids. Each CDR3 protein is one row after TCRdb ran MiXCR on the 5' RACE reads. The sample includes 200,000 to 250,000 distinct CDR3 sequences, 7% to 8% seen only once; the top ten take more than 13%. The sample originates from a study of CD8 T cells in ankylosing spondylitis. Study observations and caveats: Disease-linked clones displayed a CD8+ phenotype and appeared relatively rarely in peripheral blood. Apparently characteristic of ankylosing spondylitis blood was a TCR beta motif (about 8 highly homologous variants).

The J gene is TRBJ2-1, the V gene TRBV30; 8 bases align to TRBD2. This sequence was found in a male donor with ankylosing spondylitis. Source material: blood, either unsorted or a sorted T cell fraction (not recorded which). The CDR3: CAWSVLAASYNEQFF. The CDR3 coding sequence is TGTGCCTGGAGTGTACTAGCGGCGTCCTACAATGAGCAGTTCTTC.